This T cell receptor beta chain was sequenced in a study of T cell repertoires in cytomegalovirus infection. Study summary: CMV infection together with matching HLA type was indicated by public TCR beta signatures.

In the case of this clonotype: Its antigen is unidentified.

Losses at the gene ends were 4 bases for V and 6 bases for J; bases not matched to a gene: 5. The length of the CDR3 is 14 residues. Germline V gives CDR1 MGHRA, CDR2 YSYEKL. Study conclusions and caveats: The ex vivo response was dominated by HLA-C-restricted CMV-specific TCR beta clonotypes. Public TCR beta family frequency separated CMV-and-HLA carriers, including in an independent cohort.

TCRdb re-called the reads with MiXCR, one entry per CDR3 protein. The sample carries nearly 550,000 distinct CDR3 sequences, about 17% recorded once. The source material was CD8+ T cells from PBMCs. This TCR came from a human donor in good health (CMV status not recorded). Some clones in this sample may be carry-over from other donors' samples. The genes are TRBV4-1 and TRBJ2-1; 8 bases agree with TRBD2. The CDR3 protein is CASSPGGASNEQFF. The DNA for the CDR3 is TGCGCCAGCAGCCCCGGGGGGGCATCCAATGAGCAGTTCTTC.